The rows below give T cell receptor beta chains drawn from one sample of a study of T cell responses to AZD1222 COVID-19 vaccine. Assay used: immunoSEQ multiplex PCR; TCRdb lists only in-frame clones, some missing. The top ten clones hold 4% to 5.5% of a sample with about 110,000 clones, roughly 87% of them seen once. The source material was peripheral blood, sampled on day 0 of AZD1222 vaccination. The receptors here all came from an adult in good health. Each CDR3 is given with its conserved first and last residue. The D gene is left open where the match is weak. Clone sizes are given selectively: once, few, many, or a class where the clone is expanded.

J gene: TRBJ2-5; clone size: NA; D gene: NA; V gene: TRBV18; CDR3 protein: CASSPPSGNKETQYF; CDR3 DNA: TGTGCCAGCTCACCCCCCTCAGGGAACAAGGAGACCCAGTACTTC
J gene: TRBJ1-4; clone size: NA; D gene: TRBD1; V gene: TRBV30; CDR3 protein: CAWGPGQGEKLFF; CDR3 DNA: TGTGCCTGGGGGCCGGGACAGGGTGAAAAACTGTTTTTT
J gene: TRBJ1-2; clone size: NA; D gene: TRBD1; V gene: TRBV4-3; CDR3 protein: CASSQAGTGANYGYTF; CDR3 DNA: TGCGCCAGCAGCCAAGCCGGGACAGGAGCTAACTATGGCTACACCTTC
J gene: TRBJ1-2; clone size: NA; D gene: TRBD1; V gene: TRBV9; CDR3 protein: CASSERQGVGYTF; CDR3 DNA: TGTGCCAGCAGCGAGCGACAGGGGGTTGGCTACACCTTC
J gene: TRBJ1-1; clone size: few; D gene: NA; V gene: TRBV6-5; CDR3 protein: CASSYSAEGNTEAFF; CDR3 DNA: TGTGCCAGCAGTTACTCCGCGGAGGGGAACACTGAAGCTTTCTTT
J gene: TRBJ1-2; clone size: NA; D gene: NA; V gene: TRBV6-6; CDR3 protein: CASSYSTGTYGYTF; CDR3 DNA: TGTGCCAGCAGTTACTCGACGGGGACCTATGGCTACACCTTC
J gene: TRBJ2-1; clone size: NA; D gene: NA; V gene: TRBV6-1; CDR3 protein: CASSEGDSSSYNEQFF; CDR3 DNA: TGTGCCAGCAGTGAAGGGGACTCCAGCTCCTACAATGAGCAGTTCTTC
J gene: TRBJ2-7; clone size: NA; D gene: NA; V gene: TRBV19; CDR3 protein: CASSSNYEQYF; CDR3 DNA: TGTGCCAGTAGTTCAAACTACGAGCAGTACTTC
J gene: TRBJ2-2; clone size: NA; D gene: TRBD1; V gene: TRBV7-9; CDR3 protein: CASRFTTGTNTGELFF; CDR3 DNA: TGTGCCAGCAGGTTTACGACAGGGACGAACACCGGGGAGCTGTTTTTT
J gene: TRBJ2-4; clone size: few; D gene: NA; V gene: TRBV9; CDR3 protein: CASSPYRGGGRNIQYF; CDR3 DNA: TGTGCCAGCAGCCCGTACCGCGGGGGCGGTAGGAACATTCAGTACTTC
J gene: TRBJ2-1; clone size: NA; D gene: NA; V gene: TRBV3-1/TRBV3-2; CDR3 protein: CASSQVRTKKDNEQFF; CDR3 DNA: TGTGCCAGCAGCCAAGTGAGAACTAAAAAGGACAATGAGCAGTTCTTC
J gene: TRBJ2-2; clone size: NA; D gene: NA; V gene: TRBV12-3/TRBV12-4; CDR3 protein: CASSLRVTGELFF; CDR3 DNA: TGTGCCAGCAGCCTTCGGGTCACCGGGGAGCTGTTTTTT
J gene: TRBJ1-1; clone size: once; D gene: NA; V gene: TRBV6-5; CDR3 protein: CASSYGERAPKAFF; CDR3 DNA: TGTGCCAGCAGTTACGGCGAACGGGCCCCGAAAGCTTTCTTT
J gene: TRBJ1-5; clone size: NA; D gene: NA; V gene: TRBV7-2; CDR3 protein: CASSLGPGSNQPQHF; CDR3 DNA: TGTGCCAGCAGCTTAGGGCCAGGTAGCAATCAGCCCCAGCATTTT
J gene: TRBJ2-7; clone size: NA; D gene: TRBD2; V gene: TRBV4-2; CDR3 protein: CASSPGLAGVQYF; CDR3 DNA: TGTGCCAGCAGCCCCGGACTAGCGGGAGTGCAGTACTTC
J gene: TRBJ2-5; clone size: few; D gene: NA; V gene: TRBV6-6; CDR3 protein: CASKGPTLRAQYF; CDR3 DNA: TGTGCCAGCAAAGGCCCTACTTTACGGGCCCAGTACTTC
J gene: TRBJ2-1; clone size: NA; D gene: TRBD1; V gene: TRBV10-1; CDR3 protein: CASTDRMDRNNEQFF; CDR3 DNA: TGCGCCAGCACCGACCGAATGGACAGGAACAATGAGCAGTTCTTC
J gene: TRBJ1-1; clone size: NA; D gene: NA; V gene: TRBV7-2; CDR3 protein: CASSLGRAEAFF; CDR3 DNA: TGTGCCAGCAGCTTAGGTAGAGCTGAAGCTTTCTTT
J gene: TRBJ2-3; clone size: NA; D gene: NA; V gene: TRBV13; CDR3 protein: CASTYRLADTQYF; CDR3 DNA: TGTGCCAGCACCTACCGTCTGGCAGATACGCAGTATTTT
J gene: TRBJ2-7; clone size: NA; D gene: TRBD2; V gene: TRBV19; CDR3 protein: CASSIRTSGSYEQYF; CDR3 DNA: TGTGCCAGTAGTATACGGACTAGCGGTTCCTACGAGCAGTACTTC
J gene: TRBJ2-1; clone size: NA; D gene: TRBD2; V gene: TRBV7-9; CDR3 protein: CALRRGAPYNEQFF; CDR3 DNA: TGTGCCCTTAGGCGGGGGGCCCCCTACAATGAGCAGTTCTTC
J gene: TRBJ1-1; clone size: NA; D gene: NA; V gene: TRBV5-1; CDR3 protein: CASSLAPSRWGANTEAFF; CDR3 DNA: TGCGCCAGCAGCTTGGCCCCCTCCCGGTGGGGAGCGAACACTGAAGCTTTCTTT
J gene: TRBJ1-1; clone size: NA; D gene: TRBD1; V gene: TRBV29-1; CDR3 protein: CSVTGVGTEAFF; CDR3 DNA: TGCAGCGTTACAGGGGTCGGCACTGAAGCTTTCTTT
J gene: TRBJ2-3; clone size: few; D gene: NA; V gene: TRBV7-2; CDR3 protein: CASSLGLATSTDTQYF; CDR3 DNA: TGTGCCAGCAGCTTAGGTTTGGCAACTTCCACAGATACGCAGTATTTT
J gene: TRBJ1-1; clone size: once; D gene: NA; V gene: TRBV21-1; CDR3 protein: CASSKVPGMNTEAFF; CDR3 DNA: TGTGCCAGCAGCAAAGTTCCAGGCATGAACACTGAAGCTTTCTTT
J gene: TRBJ2-6; clone size: NA; D gene: NA; V gene: TRBV27; CDR3 protein: CASSFWGVNSGANVLTF; CDR3 DNA: TGTGCCAGCAGTTTTTGGGGGGTGAACTCTGGGGCCAACGTCCTGACTTTC
J gene: TRBJ1-4; clone size: once; D gene: NA; V gene: TRBV11-3; CDR3 protein: CASSKTATNEKLFF; CDR3 DNA: TGTGCCAGCAGCAAGACAGCAACTAATGAAAAACTGTTTTTT
J gene: TRBJ2-2; clone size: few; D gene: NA; V gene: TRBV4-3; CDR3 protein: CASSQASQEAGELFF; CDR3 DNA: TGCGCCAGCAGCCAAGCATCACAGGAGGCCGGGGAGCTGTTTTTT
J gene: TRBJ2-7; clone size: NA; D gene: NA; V gene: TRBV7-8; CDR3 protein: CASSPRLGEQYF; CDR3 DNA: TGTGCCAGCAGCCCCAGATTGGGTGAGCAGTACTTC
J gene: TRBJ2-6; clone size: NA; D gene: TRBD1; V gene: TRBV6-2/TRBV6-3; CDR3 protein: CASSPWDRGVSGANVLTF; CDR3 DNA: TGTGCCAGCAGCCCCTGGGACAGGGGGGTCTCTGGGGCCAACGTCCTGACTTTC
J gene: TRBJ1-5; clone size: once; D gene: NA; V gene: TRBV6-2/TRBV6-3; CDR3 protein: CASSSPGYSNQPQHF; CDR3 DNA: TGTGCCAGCAGCTCCCCCGGTTATAGCAATCAGCCCCAGCATTTT
J gene: TRBJ1-2; clone size: NA; D gene: TRBD1; V gene: TRBV7-3; CDR3 protein: CASSRQGLHGYTF; CDR3 DNA: TGTGCCAGCAGTAGACAGGGGCTCCACGGCTACACCTTC
J gene: TRBJ2-7; clone size: NA; D gene: TRBD1; V gene: TRBV6-1; CDR3 protein: CASSEGGQGTFSSYEQYF; CDR3 DNA: TGTGCCAGCAGTGAAGGGGGACAGGGAACCTTTAGCTCCTACGAGCAGTACTTC
J gene: TRBJ1-4; clone size: NA; D gene: NA; V gene: TRBV7-9; CDR3 protein: CASSFEGGKLFF; CDR3 DNA: TGTGCCAGCAGTTTCGAGGGGGGAAAACTGTTTTTT
J gene: TRBJ2-1; clone size: NA; D gene: NA; V gene: TRBV5-1; CDR3 protein: CASSLEDEQFF; CDR3 DNA: TGCGCCAGCAGCTTGGAGGACGAGCAGTTCTTC
J gene: TRBJ2-1; clone size: NA; D gene: TRBD2; V gene: TRBV18; CDR3 protein: CASSPPSGEINEQFF; CDR3 DNA: TGTGCCAGCTCACCACCTAGCGGGGAAATCAATGAGCAGTTCTTC
J gene: TRBJ2-2; clone size: NA; D gene: TRBD2; V gene: TRBV27; CDR3 protein: CASRLKAGAGTGELFF; CDR3 DNA: TGTGCCAGCAGGCTAAAAGCGGGAGCGGGCACCGGGGAGCTGTTTTTT
J gene: TRBJ2-7; clone size: NA; D gene: NA; V gene: TRBV5-1; CDR3 protein: CASSPTGGAYEQYF; CDR3 DNA: TGCGCCAGCAGCCCCACAGGGGGGGCCTACGAGCAGTACTTC
J gene: TRBJ1-6; clone size: NA; D gene: NA; V gene: TRBV27; CDR3 protein: CASRHSPNSPLHF; CDR3 DNA: TGTGCCAGCAGGCACAGCCCTAATTCACCCCTCCACTTT
J gene: TRBJ2-7; clone size: NA; D gene: NA; V gene: TRBV30; CDR3 protein: CAWSGTGIYEQYF; CDR3 DNA: TGTGCCTGGAGCGGGACGGGAATCTACGAGCAGTACTTC
J gene: TRBJ1-2; clone size: few; D gene: NA; V gene: TRBV2; CDR3 protein: CASSEQFGYTF; CDR3 DNA: TGTGCCAGCAGTGAGCAGTTTGGCTACACCTTC
J gene: TRBJ2-2; clone size: NA; D gene: NA; V gene: TRBV6-5; CDR3 protein: CASRTPQVSGELFF; CDR3 DNA: TGTGCCAGCAGAACTCCTCAGGTGTCCGGGGAGCTGTTTTTT
J gene: TRBJ1-3; clone size: NA; D gene: NA; V gene: TRBV18; CDR3 protein: CASSQGGDSGNTIYF; CDR3 DNA: TGTGCCAGCTCACAAGGTGGAGACTCTGGAAACACCATATATTTT
J gene: TRBJ2-3; clone size: NA; D gene: TRBD1; V gene: TRBV7-2; CDR3 protein: CASSYYGTDTDTQYF; CDR3 DNA: TGTGCCAGCAGCTATTACGGGACAGACACAGATACGCAGTATTTT
J gene: TRBJ1-1; clone size: NA; D gene: NA; V gene: TRBV7-3; CDR3 protein: CASSSQHRGEAFF; CDR3 DNA: TGTGCCAGCAGCTCCCAACACCGAGGTGAAGCTTTCTTT
J gene: TRBJ1-3; clone size: NA; D gene: NA; V gene: TRBV25-1; CDR3 protein: CASSDEHFGNTIYF; CDR3 DNA: TGTGCCAGCAGTGATGAACACTTTGGAAACACCATATATTTT
J gene: TRBJ2-1; clone size: NA; D gene: TRBD2; V gene: TRBV7-2; CDR3 protein: CASSLVEGGGAPPVF; CDR3 DNA: TGTGCCAGCAGCTTAGTAGAGGGCGGGGGGGCCCCTCCAGTCTTC
J gene: TRBJ2-1; clone size: NA; D gene: TRBD2; V gene: TRBV10-3; CDR3 protein: CAISEGSSGGVEQFF; CDR3 DNA: TGTGCCATCAGTGAAGGGTCTAGCGGTGGGGTTGAGCAGTTCTTC
J gene: TRBJ2-7; clone size: NA; D gene: NA; V gene: TRBV9; CDR3 protein: CASSVATSSVGEDNEQYF; CDR3 DNA: TGTGCCAGCAGCGTAGCTACAAGCAGTGTTGGAGAGGATAACGAGCAGTACTTC
J gene: TRBJ2-3; clone size: NA; D gene: NA; V gene: TRBV4-1; CDR3 protein: CASSQEGTVGGGTDTQYF; CDR3 DNA: TGCGCCAGCAGCCAAGAGGGAACGGTAGGGGGGGGGACAGATACGCAGTATTTT
J gene: TRBJ2-3; clone size: NA; D gene: NA; V gene: TRBV7-9; CDR3 protein: CASSLERVGDTQYF; CDR3 DNA: TGTGCCAGCAGCCTAGAGAGGGTTGGAGATACGCAGTATTTT
J gene: TRBJ1-2; clone size: NA; D gene: NA; V gene: TRBV29-1; CDR3 protein: CSALNRVGYGYTF; CDR3 DNA: TGCAGCGCCTTAAACAGGGTAGGCTATGGCTACACCTTC
J gene: TRBJ2-4; clone size: NA; D gene: NA; V gene: TRBV12-3/TRBV12-4; CDR3 protein: CASSLTGKNIQYF; CDR3 DNA: TGTGCCAGCAGTTTAACCGGAAAAAACATTCAGTACTTC
J gene: TRBJ1-5; clone size: NA; D gene: NA; V gene: TRBV4-2; CDR3 protein: CASSQERGLGQPQHF; CDR3 DNA: TGTGCCAGCAGCCAAGAGCGTGGACTTGGACAGCCCCAGCATTTT
J gene: TRBJ2-1; clone size: NA; D gene: TRBD2; V gene: TRBV11-1; CDR3 protein: CASSPGLAFYNEQFF; CDR3 DNA: TGTGCCAGCAGCCCGGGACTAGCGTTCTACAATGAGCAGTTCTTC